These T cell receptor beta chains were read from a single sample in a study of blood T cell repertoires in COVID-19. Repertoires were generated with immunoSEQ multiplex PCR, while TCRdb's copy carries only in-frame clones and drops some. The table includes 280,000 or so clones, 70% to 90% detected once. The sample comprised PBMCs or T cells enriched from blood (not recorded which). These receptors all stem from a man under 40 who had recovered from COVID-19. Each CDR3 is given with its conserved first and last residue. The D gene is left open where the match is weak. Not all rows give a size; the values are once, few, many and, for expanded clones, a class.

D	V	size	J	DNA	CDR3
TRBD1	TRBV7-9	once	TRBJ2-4	TGTGCCAGCAGCCAAGACAGGGTACTAGCCAAAAACATTCAGTACTTC	CASSQDRVLAKNIQYF
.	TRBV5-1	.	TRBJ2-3	TGCGCCAGCAGCTTGGGGGACAACACAGATACGCAGTATTTT	CASSLGDNTDTQYF
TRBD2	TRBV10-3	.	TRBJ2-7	TGTGCCATCAGTGGGGTAGCGGGGGGGCAGTACGAGCAGTACTTC	CAISGVAGGQYEQYF
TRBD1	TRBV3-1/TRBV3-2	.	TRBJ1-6	TGTGCCAGTAGGGACAGCCTATATTCACCCCTCCACTTT	CASRDSLYSPLHF
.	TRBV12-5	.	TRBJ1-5	TGTTCATCAGGTTTAGATCAGCCCCAGCATTTT	CSSGLDQPQHF
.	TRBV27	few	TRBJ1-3	TGTGCCACCAGAAGAGAGGGGGGGACTGGAAACACCATATATTTT	CATRREGGTGNTIYF
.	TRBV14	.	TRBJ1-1	TGTGCCAGCAGCCAAGAGGGCTGGAACACTGAAGCTTTCTTT	CASSQEGWNTEAFF
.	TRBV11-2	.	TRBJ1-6	TGTGCCAGCAGCTTAGAGGCAGGGGTGAGTTCACCCCTCCACTTT	CASSLEAGVSSPLHF
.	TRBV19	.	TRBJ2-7	TGTGCCAGTAGTATCCGGTCCGAGCAGTACTTC	CASSIRSEQYF
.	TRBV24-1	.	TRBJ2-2	TGTGCCACCAGTTCTGAACAGCACACCGGGGAGCTGTTTTTT	CATSSEQHTGELFF
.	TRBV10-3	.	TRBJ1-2	TGTGCCACCCACACCCCTAACTATGGCTACACCTTC	CATHTPNYGYTF
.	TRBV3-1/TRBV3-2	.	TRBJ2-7	TGTGCCAGCAGCCAAGAAGGCAGGCTCGGATACGAGCAGTACTTC	CASSQEGRLGYEQYF
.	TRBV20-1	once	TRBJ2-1	TGCAGTGCTAGAGATCGCGGGGAGCAGTTCTTC	CSARDRGEQFF
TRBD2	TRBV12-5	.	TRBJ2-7	TGTGCTAGTGGCCCCGGGACTAGCGTTCGGGACGAGCAGTACTTC	CASGPGTSVRDEQYF
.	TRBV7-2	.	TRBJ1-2	TGTGCCAGCAGCTTGAAGGAGGACTATGGCTACACCTTC	CASSLKEDYGYTF
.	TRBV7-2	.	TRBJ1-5	TGTGCCAGCAGCTTAGACGGGAATAAGGGACAGCCCCAGCATTTT	CASSLDGNKGQPQHF
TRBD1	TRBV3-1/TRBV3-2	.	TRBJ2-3	TGTGCCAGCAGCAACAGGGGGACAGATACGCAGTATTTT	CASSNRGTDTQYF
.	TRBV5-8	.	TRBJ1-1	TGTGCCAGCAGCTGGGACATGAACACTGAAGCTTTCTTT	CASSWDMNTEAFF
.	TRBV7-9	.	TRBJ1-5	TGTGCCAGCAGCTTTTGGGCGGGAGAGTATAGCAATCAGCCCCAGCATTTT	CASSFWAGEYSNQPQHF
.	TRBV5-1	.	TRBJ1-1	TGCGCCAGCAGCTTGGACGGGACAGAAGCTTTCTTT	CASSLDGTEAFF
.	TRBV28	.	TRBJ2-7	TGTGCCAGCTCCGGGGTAGTGGGCGAGCAGTACTTC	CASSGVVGEQYF
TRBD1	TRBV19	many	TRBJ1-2	TGTGCCAGTAGTATCCTCAGGACAGGGGGCGACTATGGCTACACCTTC	CASSILRTGGDYGYTF
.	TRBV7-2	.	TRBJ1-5	TGTGCCAGCAGCTTAGATAGGGGGGGCAGTCAGCCCCAGCATTTT	CASSLDRGGSQPQHF
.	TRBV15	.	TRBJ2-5	TGTGCCACCAGCTATGCAGGGATGGAGACCCAGTACTTC	CATSYAGMETQYF
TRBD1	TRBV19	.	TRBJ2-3	TGTGCCAGTAAACCGCAGGGGGCTACAGATACGCAGTATTTT	CASKPQGATDTQYF
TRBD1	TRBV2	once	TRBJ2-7	TGTGCCAGCATCTATCAGGGACAGGGAACTGGCGAGCAGTACTTC	CASIYQGQGTGEQYF
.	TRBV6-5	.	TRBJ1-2	TGTGCCAGCAGTTACTCCCGAGGGGGTCAGTATGCGAGCACCTTC	CASSYSRGGQYASTF
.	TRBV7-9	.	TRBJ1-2	TGTGCCAGCAGCAATTCGAGGCTGGAAGGCTACACCTTC	CASSNSRLEGYTF
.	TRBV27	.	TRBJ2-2	TGTGCCAGCAGTCTTAACCCCTCCCGAGCCACCATCGGGGAGCTGTTTTTT	CASSLNPSRATIGELFF
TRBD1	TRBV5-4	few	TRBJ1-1	TGTGCCAGCAGCTTGGCGGACAGGGGAGAAGCTTTCTTT	CASSLADRGEAFF
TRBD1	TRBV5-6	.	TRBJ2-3	TGTGCCAGCAGCCCGACAGGGGCAGATACGCAGTATTTT	CASSPTGADTQYF
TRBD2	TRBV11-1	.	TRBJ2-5	TGTGCCAGCAGCTTAGCTCGGGGACTAGTAGCGGAGACCCAGTACTTC	CASSLARGLVAETQYF
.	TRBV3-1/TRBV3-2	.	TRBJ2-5	TGTGCCAGCAGCCAACGGCTCCAGGGGTCGTACCAAGAGACCCAGTACTTC	CASSQRLQGSYQETQYF
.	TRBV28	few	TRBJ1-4	TGTGCCAGCAGTTCAAATGAAAAACTGTTTTTT	CASSSNEKLFF
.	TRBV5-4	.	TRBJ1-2	TGTGCCAGCAGCTTGGATGCAGGGATTTATGGCTACACCTTC	CASSLDAGIYGYTF
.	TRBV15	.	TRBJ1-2	TGTGCCACCAGTCCGGGACACGGCCCGGGGAATAATGGCTACACCTTC	CATSPGHGPGNNGYTF
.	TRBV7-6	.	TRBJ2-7	TGTGCCAGCAGCTTAGGGGGGCTCGGCTCCTACGAGCAGTACTTC	CASSLGGLGSYEQYF